These 18 T cell receptor beta chains share one sample of origin, sequenced in a study of post-analysis software for immune sequencing data. The authors incorporated unique molecular identifiers into the TCR beta cDNA libraries. TCRdb used MiXCR to reprocess the PCR reads, holding one entry per CDR3 protein. The sample has 400,000 to 500,000 distinct CDR3 sequences; 30% to 45% are singletons. Which antigens these TCRs recognize remains unknown. Notes on the study in general: Included in a set of five TRBV segments more frequent in patients than controls were TRBV5-6, TRBV5-1 and TRBV20-1.

The sample was blood. The receptors stem from a girl aged 2 to 9 with multiple sclerosis.

This clonotype was seen a single time. The gene calls are TRBV4-1 and TRBJ2-7; 9 bases agree with TRBD1. The DNA matches TRBJ2-5 better at its end, which makes the J call doubtful. Germline CDR1 MGHRA, CDR2 YSYEKL. This CDR3 is built from 15 residues. The CDR3 region has the DNA TGCGCCAGCAGCCAAGTGGGGACAGGGCTGGAGACCCAGTACTTC. This codes for CASSQVGTGLETQYF.

The genes are TRBV5-1 and TRBJ2-3; the match to TRBD2 covers 9 bases. CDR1 SGHRS and CDR2 YFSETQ come from the germline V gene. The trim removed 0 bases at V and 6 bases at J, leaving 2 bases unmatched. The length of the CDR3 is 14 residues. The CDR3, as DNA: TGCGCCAGCAGCTTGGGCGCGGGAGGGGATACGCAGTATTTT. Its protein is CASSLGAGGDTQYF.

CDR3 nucleotides: TGTGCCAGCAGTCGGGACAGGGTGGGATACGAAAAACTGTTTTTT. It encodes CASSRDRVGYEKLFF. The chain uses TRBV27 and TRBJ1-4; 9 bases match TRBD1. The CDR3 totals 15 residues. The V segment lost 5 bases and the J segment 8 bases; nucleotides outside the gene matches: 9. The germline CDR1 and CDR2 sequences are MNHEY and SMNVEV (reference sequence).

V gene TRBV5-5 combines with J gene TRBJ2-1, with D perhaps TRBD2 (6 bases). Between the trimmed V and J ends, which lost 7 bases and 6 bases, there was a span of 17 bases. CDR3 length equals 14 residues. Germline-derived CDR1 and CDR2 are SGHKS and YYEKEE (reference sequence). CDR3 sequence reads: CASGSRTGVNEQFF. The DNA for the CDR3 is TGTGCCAGCGGATCTCGGACGGGGGTCAATGAGCAGTTCTTC.

On this clonotype: One end of the junction does not line up with germline, which may come from a read error. The chain joins TRBV28 to TRBJ2-4; TRBD2 matches at 13 bases. Germline V CDR1 and CDR2: MDHEN, SYDVKM. The CDR3 runs 16 residues. CDR3 residues: CASSDTSGRAINIQYF. The CDR3 DNA follows: TGTGCCAGCAGCGATACTAGCGGGAGGGCCATAAACATTCAGTACTTC.

The gene calls are TRBV7-9 and TRBJ1-6; D not certain. Germline assignment: CDR1 SEHNR and CDR2 FQNEAQ (reference sequence). The CDR3 has 16 residues. V was pared by 6 bases and J by 7 bases, with 19 bases between. The CDR3 region is CASRPRGGSDNSPLHF. The CDR3 DNA follows: TGTGCCAGCAGACCACGGGGAGGTTCTGACAATTCACCCCTCCACTTT.

The chain combines TRBV4-3 with TRBJ2-7; D is unresolved. CDR1 is LGHNA and CDR2 is YSLEER in the germline V gene. Between the trimmed V and J ends, which lost 1 base and 5 bases, there was a span of 9 bases. This CDR3 contains 13 residues. The CDR3 reads CASSQVPRHEQYF. The DNA for the CDR3 is TGCGCCAGCAGCCAAGTTCCCAGGCACGAGCAGTACTTC.

The rearrangement uses TRBV6-5 and TRBJ2-7, with 9 nucleotides matching TRBD2. V dropped 2 bases and J dropped 7; count of bases not matched to a gene: 12. Germline CDR1 MNHEY, CDR2 SVGAGI. CDR3 size: 16 residues. This chain's CDR3 is CASSYGLAGIYNEQYF. For the CDR3, the DNA is TGTGCCAGCAGTTACGGGCTAGCGGGGATCTACAATGAGCAGTACTTC.

The sample holds a few counts of this clonotype. The J gene is TRBJ1-2, the V gene TRBV24-1, with 7 bases fitting TRBD1. The CDR3 contains 15 residues. The V gene's germline CDR1 is KGHDR and CDR2 SFDVKD. The V and J ends lost 4 bases and 4 bases, in that order; junction bases with no gene match: 8. The CDR3 region has the DNA TGTGCCACCAGTGACAAGACAGGGCCCAGCTATGGCTACACCTTC. It translates to CATSDKTGPSYGYTF.

The chain recombines TRBV15 with TRBJ2-7, with D possibly TRBD2 on 6 matching bases. Germline CDR1 LNHNV, CDR2 YYDKDF (reference sequence). Trimming stripped 6 bases from V and 5 bases from J, with 14 bases between. The CDR3 sequence is 13 residues long. This CDR3 is CATRVGASDEQYF. CDR3 nucleotide sequence: TGTGCCACCAGGGTTGGAGCTAGCGACGAGCAGTACTTC.

V is TRBV25-1 and J is TRBJ2-3, with D unclear. V was trimmed by 4 bases and J by 2 bases, leaving 7 bases between them. The CDR3 totals 13 residues. CDR1 is MGHDK and CDR2 is SYGVNS in the germline V gene. The CDR3 DNA sequence: TGTGCCAGCAGTGGGTCGTTCACAGATACGCAGTATTTT. It encodes CASSGSFTDTQYF.

The rearrangement joins TRBV28 to TRBJ1-6, with TRBD1 as a possible D gene (5 bases). Germline V gene data show CDR1 as MDHEN and CDR2 as SYDVKM. V lost 3 bases and J lost 11, with 23 bases in between. The CDR3 extends over 17 amino acids. CDR3 loop: CASSFLPHGQGLTPLHF. CDR3 DNA: TGTGCCAGCAGTTTTTTGCCCCACGGGCAGGGCTTGACACCCCTCCACTTT. The complete variable domain, with remaining parts taken from reference TRBV28 and TRBJ1-6, reads DVKVTQSSRYLVKRTGEKVFLECVQDMDHENMFWYRQDPGLGLRLIYFSYDVKMKEKGDIPEGYSVSREKKERFSLILESASTNQTSMYLCASSFLPHGQGLTPLHFGNGTRLTVT.

This chain uses TRBV10-3 with TRBJ2-3, with 8 bases identical to TRBD1. The CDR3 extends over 17 amino acids. V dropped 0 bases and J dropped 1; count of bases not matched to a gene: 6. The germline V gene has CDR1 ENHRY and CDR2 SYGVKD. The CDR3 loop is CAISESGPGQGTDTQYF. Here the CDR3 DNA reads TGTGCCATCAGTGAGTCGGGGCCGGGACAGGGCACAGATACGCAGTATTTT.

A few counts support this clonotype. This chain connects TRBV7-8 to TRBJ2-5; 7 nucleotides line up with TRBD2. V shed 5 bases, J shed 5 bases, and the junction held 11 bases outside the gene matches. The CDR3 has 15 residues. Germline V gene sequence: CDR1 SGHVS, CDR2 FQNEAQ. CDR3 residues: CASSRRGGVGETQYF. CDR3 DNA: TGTGCCAGCAGCCGCCGCGGGGGAGTGGGGGAGACCCAGTACTTC.

The rearrangement joins TRBV12-3 or TRBV12-4 to TRBJ2-7; D gene unclear. The length of the CDR3 is 12 residues. Trimming left V 5 bases short and J 2 bases short, with 7 bases between. Here the CDR3 reads CASSPWAYEQYF. The CDR3 DNA follows: TGTGCCAGCAGTCCGTGGGCCTACGAGCAGTACTTC.

V and J are TRBV6-4 and TRBJ2-7; tentatively, D is TRBD1 (5 bases). Trimming pared 2 bases from V and 1 base from J, leaving 6 bases between. The CDR3 contains 13 residues. Germline values: CDR1 MRHNA, CDR2 SNTAGT. The CDR3 is CASSDKGSYEQYF. The DNA for the CDR3 is TGTGCCAGCAGTGACAAGGGGTCCTACGAGCAGTACTTC.

This clonotype has a handful of counts. The V and J genes are TRBV20-1 and TRBJ2-5; the match to TRBD2 covers 9 bases. Germline lookup yields CDR1 DFQATT and CDR2 SNEGSKA (reference sequence). The CDR3 runs 14 residues. V was pared by 3 bases and J by 4 bases, with 6 bases of the junction left unmatched. The CDR3 DNA follows: TGCAGTGCTAGGGAGACTAGCGGAATAGAGACCCAGTACTTC. It translates to CSARETSGIETQYF.

The gene calls are TRBV15 and TRBJ2-7; weak D call: TRBD2 (6 bases). The germline gives CDR1 LNHNV, CDR2 YYDKDF (reference sequence). V gave up 1 base and J gave up 6 bases, with 25 bases separating them. This CDR3 has 18 residues. The CDR3 DNA sequence: TGTGCCACCAGCAGAGGCATATTCGGGACTGGCCCGTTCTGCGAGCAGTACTTC. Translation: CATSRGIFGTGPFCEQYF.